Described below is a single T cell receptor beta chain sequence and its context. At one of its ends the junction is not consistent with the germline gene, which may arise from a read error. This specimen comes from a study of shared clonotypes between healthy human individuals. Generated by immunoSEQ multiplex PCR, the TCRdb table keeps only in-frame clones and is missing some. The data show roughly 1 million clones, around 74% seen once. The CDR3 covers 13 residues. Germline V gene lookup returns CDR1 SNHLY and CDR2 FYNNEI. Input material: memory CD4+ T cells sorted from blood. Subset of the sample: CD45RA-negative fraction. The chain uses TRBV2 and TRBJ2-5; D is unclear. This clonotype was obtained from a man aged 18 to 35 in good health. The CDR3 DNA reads TGTGCCAGCAGCGAAGCCAACTCGGTGACCCAGTACTTC. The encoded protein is CASSEANSVTQYF.